The 21 T cell receptor beta chains below all came from one sample that was sequenced in a study of shared clonotypes between healthy human individuals (dated by TCRdb to about 2020). Receptors were amplified or captured by the immunoSEQ multiplex PCR assay. TCRdb stores this immuneACCESS table with in-frame sequences only. Part of the clones is absent; in the studies checked, under half of the shortfall reflects unresolved V genes, and no reason is known for the rest. This sample holds around 2,000,000 clones; approximately 94% were observed only once. The ten largest account for 0.9% to 1.4% of the sample. CD8 naive samples consisted of CD45RO-negative cells that were positively selected for CCR7, yielding a CD45RA+CCR7+ population without TemRA cells. Material: naive CD8+ T cells sorted from blood. The intended sense of this specimen's cell subset or site label: CD45RA+CCR7+. These receptors were collected from a man aged 18 to 29 in good health.

The chain links TRBV5-6 to TRBJ2-7, with a possible D match to TRBD1 (5 bases). There are 13 residues in the CDR3. V lost 4 bases and J lost 5, with 13 bases in between. CDR1 is SGHDT and CDR2 is YYEEEE in the germline V gene. DNA of the CDR3: TGTGCCAGCAGCGATCAGGGATGGAACGAGCAGTACTTC. Its protein is CASSDQGWNEQYF.

The chain carries TRBV6-6 and TRBJ2-5; 9 positions agree with TRBD2. Germline V gene data show CDR1 as MNHNY and CDR2 as SVGAGI (reference sequence). The trim removed 1 base at V and 5 bases at J, leaving 8 bases unmatched. The CDR3 is 16 residues long. CDR3 sequence reads: CASSYFRPSGMETQYF. CDR3 DNA sequence: TGTGCCAGCAGTTACTTCCGGCCTAGCGGGATGGAGACCCAGTACTTC.

The chain uses TRBV2 and TRBJ2-7; no reliable D call. Germline lookup yields CDR1 SNHLY and CDR2 FYNNEI. The CDR3 covers 14 residues. V was pared by 1 base and J by 3 bases, with 10 bases between. The CDR3: CASSEGASVYEQYF. CDR3 coding DNA: TGTGCCAGCAGTGAAGGGGCTTCAGTCTACGAGCAGTACTTC.

The V gene is TRBV5-5, the J gene TRBJ1-2; 7 positions match TRBD1. CDR1 is SGHKS, CDR2 YYEKEE, per germline (reference sequence). The CDR3 is 13 residues long. J lost 9 bases, V lost 4 bases, and 9 bases had no gene match. In nucleotides, the CDR3 is TGTGCCAGCAGCCAACTCACAGGGGTTAGCTACACCTTC. Protein sequence: CASSQLTGVSYTF.

Notes on this clone: Within the sample, other DNA sequences also encode this same CDR3. V and J are TRBV13 and TRBJ2-5; no definite D call. Germline V CDR1 and CDR2: PRHDT, FYEKMQ (reference sequence). This CDR3 comprises 12 residues. V shed 0 bases and J shed 5 bases, with 4 bases lying between them. CDR3 sequence reads: CASSLGSETQYF. DNA of the CDR3: TGTGCCAGCAGCTTAGGATCGGAGACCCAGTACTTC.

The chain carries TRBV27 and TRBJ1-1, with 7 nucleotides matching TRBD1. CDR1 MNHEY and CDR2 SMNVEV come from the germline V gene (reference sequence). The V segment lost 5 bases and the J segment 4 bases; nucleotides outside the gene matches: 10. The CDR3 has 15 residues. For the CDR3, the DNA is TGTGCCAGCAGTCGCGACAGGGAAGGAGTCACTGAAGCTTTCTTT. This gives the protein CASSRDREGVTEAFF.

This chain uses TRBV19 with TRBJ1-2, with 7 positions matching TRBD1. CDR1 is LNHDA, CDR2 SQIVND, per germline (reference sequence). V lost 9 bases and J lost 4; bases outside the gene matches: 17. The CDR3 covers 16 residues. The CDR3: CASDTGQRRVGYGYTF. CDR3 DNA: TGTGCCAGCGATACGGGACAGCGCCGGGTAGGCTATGGCTACACCTTC.

For the CDR3, the DNA is TGTGCCAGCAGCGAGTCCGTTCAAAAGACAGGGTCTTACGAGCAGTACTTC. It translates to CASSESVQKTGSYEQYF. The chain recombines TRBV9 with TRBJ2-7, with TRBD1 identical over 7 bases. Germline V gene data show CDR1 as SGDLS and CDR2 as YYNGEE. The CDR3 length is 17 residues. Unmatched junction bases numbered 16, after V lost 3 bases and J lost 4 bases.

V and J are TRBV7-2 and TRBJ2-5; 8 nucleotides agree with TRBD2. Per germline, CDR1 SGHTA and CDR2 FQGNSA. V gave up 6 bases and J gave up 2 bases; unmatched junction bases: 11. The CDR3 runs to 16 residues. The CDR3 nucleotides read TGTGCCAGCAGATTTACTAGCGGCCCGGGGCAAGAGACCCAGTACTTC. Amino acid sequence: CASRFTSGPGQETQYF.

The chain recombines TRBV11-2 with TRBJ2-5; 11 bases agree with TRBD2. The germline CDR1 and CDR2 sequences are SGHAT and FQNNGV. V shed 5 bases, J shed 2 bases, and the junction held 16 bases outside the gene matches. The CDR3 length is 19 residues. In nucleotides, the CDR3 is TGTGCCAGCAGCCCCGGGGTAGCGGGAGGGAGGAGGTCTCAAGAGACCCAGTACTTC. Translation: CASSPGVAGGRRSQETQYF.

This clone has only one observation. Distinct nucleotide sequences in the sample also encode this CDR3. The chain couples TRBV9 to TRBJ1-1; D gene uncertain. The CDR3 spans 14 residues. V was shortened by 0 bases and J by 1 base, with 7 bases between the two germline ends. The germline CDR1 and CDR2 sequences are SGDLS and YYNGEE. CDR3: CASSVGPGNTEAFF. The CDR3 nucleotides are TGTGCCAGCAGCGTAGGACCGGGGAACACTGAAGCTTTCTTT.

The chain has TRBV4-3 and TRBJ2-1, with TRBD2 identical over 10 bases. The CDR3 runs to 16 residues. Germline V gene lookup returns CDR1 LGHNA and CDR2 YSLEER. The ends lost 1 base at V and 10 bases at J; junction bases unmatched: 10. This chain's CDR3 is CASSQGLAGGWGEQFF. In nucleotides, the CDR3 is TGCGCCAGCAGCCAAGGCTTAGCGGGAGGTTGGGGGGAGCAGTTCTTC.

The V call is TRBV2, the J call TRBJ2-7; the match to TRBD2 covers 9 bases. Germline V gives CDR1 SNHLY, CDR2 FYNNEI. V shed 3 bases, J shed 3 bases, and the junction held 12 bases outside the gene matches. The length of the CDR3 is 17 residues. The CDR3 bases are TGTGCCAGCAGTGAGGGTACTAGCGGGCCAAGGGTCTACGAGCAGTACTTC. This sequence encodes CASSEGTSGPRVYEQYF.

The chain couples TRBV5-6 to TRBJ2-3; 8 bases are a match to TRBD2. Germline CDR1 SGHDT, CDR2 YYEEEE. The V segment lost 0 bases and the J segment 6 bases; nucleotides outside the gene matches: 9. The CDR3 runs 16 residues. The CDR3 DNA reads as TGTGCCAGCAGCTTGGGTCTAGCGGGCCGCTCGGATACGCAGTATTTT. Its translation: CASSLGLAGRSDTQYF.

The V call is TRBV4-3, the J call TRBJ2-7, with D unresolved. Trimming left V 1 base short and J 2 bases short, with 9 bases between. The CDR3 consists of 14 residues. The germline V gene encodes CDR1 LGHNA and CDR2 YSLEER. The CDR3, as DNA: TGCGCCAGCAGCCAAGGTCTCAGAACCTACGAGCAGTACTTC. Its translation is CASSQGLRTYEQYF.

The CDR3 region is CASSSGGQGNAETQYF. CDR3 sequence (DNA): TGTGCCAGCAGCTCGGGGGGACAGGGGAACGCAGAGACCCAGTACTTC. The chain employs TRBV9 and TRBJ2-5, with 10 bases aligning to TRBD1. The CDR3 has 16 residues. The V segment lost 4 bases and the J segment 4 bases; nucleotides outside the gene matches: 10. Germline assignment: CDR1 SGDLS and CDR2 YYNGEE. Full variable domain (remainder filled in from reference TRBV9 and TRBJ2-5): DSGVTQTPKHLITATGQRVTLRCSPRSGDLSVYWYQQSLDQGLQFLIQYYNGEERAKGNILERFSAQQFPDLHSELNLSSLELGDSALYFCASSSGGQGNAETQYFGPGTRLLVL.

V gene TRBV6-5 combines with J gene TRBJ1-1; D is possibly TRBD1 (5 bases). From germline, CDR1 is MNHEY and CDR2 SVGAGI. V lost 7 bases and J lost 7, with 10 bases in between. This CDR3 comprises 11 residues. CDR3 in amino acids: CASTMGREAFF. The DNA of the CDR3 is TGTGCCAGCACCATGGGGCGTGAAGCTTTCTTT.

The rearrangement uses TRBV6-1 and TRBJ2-7, with TRBD1 matching over 7 bases. This CDR3 region has 14 residues. Trimming at V came to 3 bases and at J to 6 bases, leaving 8 bases not matched to a gene. Germline loops: CDR1 MNHNS, CDR2 SASEGT. CDR3 loop: CASSDQTGSVEQYF. For the CDR3, the DNA is TGTGCCAGCAGTGACCAGACAGGGTCGGTCGAGCAGTACTTC.

This clone showed up just a few times. The gene calls are TRBV27 and TRBJ1-5, with a weak D call TRBD1 (5 bases). The V and J ends lost 5 bases and 6 bases respectively, with 14 bases between them. Per germline, CDR1 MNHEY and CDR2 SMNVEV (reference sequence). The CDR3 has 14 residues. As DNA, the CDR3 is TGTGCCAGCAGTCTGGGGGGACGAAGTCAGCCCCAGCATTTT. This gives the protein CASSLGGRSQPQHF.

The chain carries TRBV27 and TRBJ1-1, with TRBD1 matching 8 bases. CDR1 and CDR2 (germline): MNHEY, SMNVEV (reference sequence). The CDR3 runs to 13 residues. J gave up 4 bases and V 5 bases, and 3 bases lay outside the gene matches. The CDR3 region is CASSGQGFTEAFF. The CDR3 bases are TGTGCCAGCAGTGGACAGGGTTTCACTGAAGCTTTCTTT.

In the case of this clone: This specimen includes other DNA sequences encoding the same CDR3. The chain carries TRBV4-1 and TRBJ2-7; 7 nucleotides match TRBD1. V trimming: 4 bases; J trimming: 3 bases; junction bases outside the gene matches: 9. The CDR3 totals 15 residues. Germline loops: CDR1 MGHRA, CDR2 YSYEKL. The CDR3 is CASSPLGGSSYEQYF. The CDR3 nucleotides read TGCGCCAGCAGCCCATTAGGGGGCTCGAGCTACGAGCAGTACTTC.